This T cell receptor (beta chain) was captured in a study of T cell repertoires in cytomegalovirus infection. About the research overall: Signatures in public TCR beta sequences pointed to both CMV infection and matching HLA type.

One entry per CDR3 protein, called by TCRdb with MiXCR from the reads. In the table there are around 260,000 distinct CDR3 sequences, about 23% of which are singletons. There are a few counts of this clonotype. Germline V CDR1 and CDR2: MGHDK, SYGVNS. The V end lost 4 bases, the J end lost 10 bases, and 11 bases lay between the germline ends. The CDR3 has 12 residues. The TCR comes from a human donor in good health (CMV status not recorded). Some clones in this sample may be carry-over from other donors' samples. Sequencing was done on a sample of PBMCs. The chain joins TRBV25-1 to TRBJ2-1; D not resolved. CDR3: CASSGYADEQFF. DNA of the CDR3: TGTGCCAGCAGTGGTTATGCGGACGAGCAGTTCTTC.